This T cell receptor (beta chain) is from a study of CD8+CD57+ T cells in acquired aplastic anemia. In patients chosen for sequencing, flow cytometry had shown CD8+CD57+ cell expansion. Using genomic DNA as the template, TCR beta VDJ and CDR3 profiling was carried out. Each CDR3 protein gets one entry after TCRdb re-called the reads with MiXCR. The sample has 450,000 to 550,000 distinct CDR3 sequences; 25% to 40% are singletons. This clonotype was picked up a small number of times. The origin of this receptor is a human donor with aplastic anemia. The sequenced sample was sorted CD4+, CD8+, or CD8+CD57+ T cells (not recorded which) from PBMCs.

CDR3 sequence: CASSQGRVRTDTQYF. The CDR3 coding sequence is TGTGCCAGCAGCCAAGGACGGGTCCGCACAGATACGCAGTATTTT. The chain joins TRBV3-1 to TRBJ2-3; D is undetermined. CDR1 and CDR2 (germline): LGHDT, YNNKEL (reference sequence). The CDR3 contains 15 residues. The V end lost 1 base, the J end lost 1 base, and 9 bases lay between the germline ends.